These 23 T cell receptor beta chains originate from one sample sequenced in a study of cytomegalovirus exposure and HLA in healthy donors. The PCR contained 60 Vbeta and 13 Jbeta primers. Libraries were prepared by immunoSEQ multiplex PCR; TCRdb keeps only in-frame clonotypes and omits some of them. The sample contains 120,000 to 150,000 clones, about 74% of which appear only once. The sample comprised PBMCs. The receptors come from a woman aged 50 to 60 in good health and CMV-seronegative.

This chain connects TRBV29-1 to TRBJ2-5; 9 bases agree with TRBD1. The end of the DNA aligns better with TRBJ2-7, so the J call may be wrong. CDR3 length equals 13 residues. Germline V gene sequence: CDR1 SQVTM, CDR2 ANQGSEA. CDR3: CSTLGTGSYEQYF. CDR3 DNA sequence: TGCAGCACCCTCGGGACAGGGTCCTACGAGCAGTACTTC.

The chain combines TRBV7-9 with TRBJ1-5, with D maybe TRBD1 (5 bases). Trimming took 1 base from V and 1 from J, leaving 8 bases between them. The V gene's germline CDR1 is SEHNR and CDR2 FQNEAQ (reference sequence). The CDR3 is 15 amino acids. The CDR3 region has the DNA TGTGCCAGCAGCTTAGGGCGGGGGAGCAATCAGCCCCAGCATTTT. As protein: CASSLGRGSNQPQHF. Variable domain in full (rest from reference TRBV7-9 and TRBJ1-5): DTGVSQNPRHKITKRGQNVTFRCDPISEHNRLYWYRQTLGQGPEFLTYFQNEAQLEKSRLLSDRFSAERPKGSFSTLEIQRTEQGDSAMYLCASSLGRGSNQPQHFGDGTRLSIL.

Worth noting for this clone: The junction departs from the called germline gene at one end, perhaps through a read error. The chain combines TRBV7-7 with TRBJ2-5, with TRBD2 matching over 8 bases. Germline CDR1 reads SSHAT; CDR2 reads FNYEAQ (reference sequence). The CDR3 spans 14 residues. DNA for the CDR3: TGTGCTAGCAGCTTTCGGGGGGGCCATGAGACCCAGTACTTC. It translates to CASSFRGGHETQYF.

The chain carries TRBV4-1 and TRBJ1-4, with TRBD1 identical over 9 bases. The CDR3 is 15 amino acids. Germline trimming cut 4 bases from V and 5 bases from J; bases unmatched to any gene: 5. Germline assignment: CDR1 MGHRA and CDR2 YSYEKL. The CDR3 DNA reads TGCGCCAGCAGCCCTGAGACAGGGGGAAATGAAAAACTGTTTTTT. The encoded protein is CASSPETGGNEKLFF.

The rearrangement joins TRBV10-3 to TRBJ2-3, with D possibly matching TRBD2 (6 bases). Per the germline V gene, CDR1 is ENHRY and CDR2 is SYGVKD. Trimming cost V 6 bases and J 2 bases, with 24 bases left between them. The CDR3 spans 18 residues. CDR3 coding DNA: TGTGCCATCAGAGGAAGGTTAGCGGTCGATCCTTCCACAGATACGCAGTATTTT. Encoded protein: CAIRGRLAVDPSTDTQYF.

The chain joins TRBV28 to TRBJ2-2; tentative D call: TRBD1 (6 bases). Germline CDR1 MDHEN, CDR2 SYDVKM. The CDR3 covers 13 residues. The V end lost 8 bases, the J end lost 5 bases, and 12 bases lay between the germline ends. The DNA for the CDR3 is TGTGCCAGCGCTAAACAGGGTACCGGGGAGCTGTTTTTT. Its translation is CASAKQGTGELFF.

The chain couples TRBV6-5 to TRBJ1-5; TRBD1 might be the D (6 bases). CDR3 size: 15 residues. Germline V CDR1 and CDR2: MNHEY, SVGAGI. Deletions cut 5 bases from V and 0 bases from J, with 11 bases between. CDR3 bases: TGTGCCAGCAGTAACAGGGCAGGTAGCAATCAGCCCCAGCATTTT. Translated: CASSNRAGSNQPQHF.

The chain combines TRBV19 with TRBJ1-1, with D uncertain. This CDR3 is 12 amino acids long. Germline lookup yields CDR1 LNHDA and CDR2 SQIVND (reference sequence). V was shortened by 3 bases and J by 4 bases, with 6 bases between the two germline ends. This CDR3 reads CASSMRATEAFF. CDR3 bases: TGTGCCAGTAGTATGAGAGCCACTGAAGCTTTCTTT.

This CDR3 reads CASSVTGNYDGYTF. The CDR3 nucleotides read TGCGCCAGCAGCGTGACAGGGAACTATGATGGCTACACCTTC. This rearrangement joins TRBV5-1 to TRBJ1-2; TRBD1 matches 7 bases. In germline, CDR1 is SGHRS, CDR2 YFSETQ. Trimming took 4 bases from V and 6 from J; bases not matched to a gene: 9. The length of the CDR3 is 14 residues.

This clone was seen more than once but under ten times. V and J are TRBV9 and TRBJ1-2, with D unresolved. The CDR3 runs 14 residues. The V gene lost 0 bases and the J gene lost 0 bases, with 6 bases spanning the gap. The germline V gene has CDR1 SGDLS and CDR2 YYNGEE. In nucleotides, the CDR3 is TGTGCCAGCAGCGTAGACAGTGCTAACTATGGCTACACCTTC. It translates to CASSVDSANYGYTF.

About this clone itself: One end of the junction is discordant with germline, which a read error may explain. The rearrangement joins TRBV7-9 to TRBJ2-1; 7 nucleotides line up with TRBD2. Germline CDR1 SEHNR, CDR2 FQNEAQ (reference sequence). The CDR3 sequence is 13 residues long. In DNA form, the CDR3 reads TGTTCCAGCAGCTCGAAACCGGGACTACGGAGGTTCTTC. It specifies CSSSSKPGLRRFF.

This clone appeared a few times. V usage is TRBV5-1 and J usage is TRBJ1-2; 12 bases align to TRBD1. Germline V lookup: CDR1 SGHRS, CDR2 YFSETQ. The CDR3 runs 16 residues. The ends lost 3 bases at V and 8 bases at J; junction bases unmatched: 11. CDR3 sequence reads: CASSSTGTGGAGGYTF. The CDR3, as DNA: TGCGCCAGCAGCTCCACCGGGACAGGGGGCGCGGGAGGCTACACCTTC. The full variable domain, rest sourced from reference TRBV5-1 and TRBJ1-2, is KAGVTQTPRYLIKTRGQQVTLSCSPISGHRSVSWYQQTPGQGLQFLFEYFSETQRNKGNFPGRFSGRQFSNSRSEMNVSTLELGDSALYLCASSSTGTGGAGGYTFGSGTRLTVV.

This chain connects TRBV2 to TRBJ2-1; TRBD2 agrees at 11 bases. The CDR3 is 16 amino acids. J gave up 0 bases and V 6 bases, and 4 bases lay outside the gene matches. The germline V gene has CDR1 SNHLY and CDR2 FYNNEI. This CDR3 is CASSALAGDSYNEQFF. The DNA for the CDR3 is TGTGCCAGCAGCGCACTAGCGGGGGACTCCTACAATGAGCAGTTCTTC.

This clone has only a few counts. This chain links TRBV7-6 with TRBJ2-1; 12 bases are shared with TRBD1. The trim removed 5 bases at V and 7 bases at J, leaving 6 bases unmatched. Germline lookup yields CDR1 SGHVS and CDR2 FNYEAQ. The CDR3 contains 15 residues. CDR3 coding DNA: TGTGCCAGCAGCGTAACGGGACAGGGGGCAAATGAGCAGTTCTTC. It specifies CASSVTGQGANEQFF.

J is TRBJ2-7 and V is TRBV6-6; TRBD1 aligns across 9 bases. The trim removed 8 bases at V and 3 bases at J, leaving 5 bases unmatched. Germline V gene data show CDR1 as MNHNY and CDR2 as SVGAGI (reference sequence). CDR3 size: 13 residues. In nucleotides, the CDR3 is TGTGCCAGCGGGGGACAGGGTAGCTACGAGCAGTACTTC. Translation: CASGGQGSYEQYF.

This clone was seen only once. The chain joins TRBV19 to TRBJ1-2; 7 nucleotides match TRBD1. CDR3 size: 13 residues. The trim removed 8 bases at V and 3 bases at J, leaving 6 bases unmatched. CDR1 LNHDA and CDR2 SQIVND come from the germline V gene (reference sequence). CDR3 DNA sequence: TGTGCCAGTTCGACAGGGCCCCACTATGGCTACACCTTC. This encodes CASSTGPHYGYTF.

In DNA, the CDR3 is TGTGCCAGTAAAATTGGCACCCGCACTGAAGCTTTCTTT. This codes for CASKIGTRTEAFF. V gene TRBV19 combines with J gene TRBJ1-1; no clear D gene. CDR1 LNHDA and CDR2 SQIVND come from the germline V gene (reference sequence). Trimming left V 7 bases short and J 4 bases short, with 13 bases between. CDR3 length: 13 amino acids.

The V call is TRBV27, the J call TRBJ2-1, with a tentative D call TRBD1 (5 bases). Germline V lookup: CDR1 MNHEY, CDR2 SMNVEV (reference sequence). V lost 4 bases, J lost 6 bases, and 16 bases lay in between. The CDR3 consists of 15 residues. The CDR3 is CASSYVVGVRNEQFF. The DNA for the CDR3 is TGTGCCAGCAGTTACGTGGTAGGGGTCCGCAATGAGCAGTTCTTC.

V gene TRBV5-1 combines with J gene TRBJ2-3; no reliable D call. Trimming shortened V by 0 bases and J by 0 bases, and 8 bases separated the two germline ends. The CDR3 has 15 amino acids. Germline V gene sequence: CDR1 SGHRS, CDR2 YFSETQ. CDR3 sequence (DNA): TGCGCCAGCAGCTTGGACTCCTCTAGCACAGATACGCAGTATTTT. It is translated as CASSLDSSSTDTQYF.

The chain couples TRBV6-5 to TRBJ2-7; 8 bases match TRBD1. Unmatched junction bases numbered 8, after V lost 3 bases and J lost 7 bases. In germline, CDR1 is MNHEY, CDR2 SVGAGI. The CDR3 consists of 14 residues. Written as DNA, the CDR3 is TGTGCCAGCAGTTATACGCAGGGGGCGAAAGAGCAGTACTTC. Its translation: CASSYTQGAKEQYF.

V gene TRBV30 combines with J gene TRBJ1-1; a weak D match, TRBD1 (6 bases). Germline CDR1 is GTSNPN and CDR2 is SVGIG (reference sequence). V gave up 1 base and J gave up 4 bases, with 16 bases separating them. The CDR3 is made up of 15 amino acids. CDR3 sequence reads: CAWSAKMGTSTEAFF. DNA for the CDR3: TGTGCCTGGAGTGCCAAAATGGGGACAAGCACTGAAGCTTTCTTT.

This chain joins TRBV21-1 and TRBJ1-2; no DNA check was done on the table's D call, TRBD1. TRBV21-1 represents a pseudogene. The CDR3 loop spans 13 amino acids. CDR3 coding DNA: TGTGCCAGCAGCAAGCAGGGGGCGCAGGGCTACACCTTC. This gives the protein CASSKQGAQGYTF.

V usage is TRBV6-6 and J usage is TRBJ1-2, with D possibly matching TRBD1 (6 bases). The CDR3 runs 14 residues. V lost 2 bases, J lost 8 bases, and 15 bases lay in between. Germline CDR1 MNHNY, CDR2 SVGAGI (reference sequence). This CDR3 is CASSYQGTPDGYTF. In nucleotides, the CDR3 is TGTGCCAGCAGTTACCAGGGGACCCCGGACGGCTACACCTTC.